This T cell receptor beta chain was captured by sequencing in a study of T-cell reconstitution after alpha-beta-depleted transplantation in children. Using unique molecular identifiers, the investigators prepared the TCRbeta library. TCRdb re-derived calls from the PCR reads in MiXCR, one entry per CDR3 protein. Altogether hundreds of thousands of distinct CDR3 sequences are present, around 14% being singletons, with the ten largest covering 0.79%. Regarding the study as a whole: Newly made T cells mostly supplied T-cell counts and diversity one year after transplant.

V was clipped by 3 bases and J by 6 bases, with 11 bases between them. CDR3 length: 13 amino acids. This clonotype was found many times. Its antigen is unidentified. The TCR comes from a girl aged 2 to 10 with congenital amegakaryocytic thrombocytopenia, due to receive a stem cell transplant. Sequenced material: PBMCs, taken before TCRalphabeta/CD19-depleted stem cell transplant. The chain joins TRBV12-3 or TRBV12-4 to TRBJ1-1; possible D gene TRBD1, 6 bases. CDR3 DNA: TGTGCCAGCAGTTTTTCCGACAGGTCTGAAGCTTTCTTT. It encodes CASSFSDRSEAFF.